The 5 T cell receptor beta chains listed next were all sequenced from one sample in a study of tumor and adjacent non-tumor tissue in lung cancer. TCRbeta libraries were built with three rounds of nested PCR, modified from ARM-PCR. MiXCR was run by TCRdb on the multiplex PCR reads, yielding one entry per CDR3 protein. This table holds under 250,000 distinct CDR3 sequences, about two thirds found once. No cell sorting was done before RNA was extracted from the tissue. The material sequenced was lung tumor tissue. The receptor set was obtained from a man in his sixties with non-small cell lung cancer.

For this clonotype: At one end the junction does not follow the germline gene, possibly because of a read error. This rearrangement joins TRBV29-1 to TRBJ2-3, with a tentative D call TRBD2 (7 bases). CDR1 is SQVTM, CDR2 ANQGSEA, per germline. This CDR3 is built from 13 residues. The CDR3 nucleotides are TGCAGCGTAAATGGCGGGGGCACATATACGCAGTATTTT. The encoded protein is CSVNGGGTYTQYF.

The chain is built from TRBV11-3 and TRBJ2-1; a weak D match, TRBD2 (5 bases). V was shortened by 9 bases and J by 4 bases, with 25 bases between the two germline ends. There are 17 residues in the CDR3. Germline V lookup: CDR1 SGHNT, CDR2 YENEEA. CDR3 residues: CASSPNPSRVIYNEQFF. DNA for the CDR3: TGTGCCAGTAGCCCAAACCCTAGCCGGGTCATATACAATGAGCAGTTCTTC. The full variable domain, rest sourced from reference TRBV11-3 and TRBJ2-1, is EAGVVQSPRYKIIEKKQPVAFWCNPISGHNTLYWYLQNLGQGPELLIRYENEEAVDDSQLPKDRFSAERLKGVDSTLKIQPAELGDSAVYLCASSPNPSRVIYNEQFFGPGTRLTVL.

Only a few counts were recorded for this clonotype. V is TRBV6-6 and J is TRBJ1-5; tentatively, D is TRBD1 (6 bases). The V gene's germline CDR1 is MNHNY and CDR2 SVGAGI (reference sequence). Trimming took off 7 bases at V and 5 bases at J, with 9 bases between the two ends. This CDR3 comprises 12 residues. The CDR3: CASTRQDQPQHF. The CDR3 region has the DNA TGTGCCAGCACCCGACAGGATCAGCCCCAGCATTTT.

Points on this clonotype: The germline gene is not matched at one end of the junction; a read error may be the cause. The chain joins TRBV11-3 to TRBJ2-5, with a possible D match to TRBD2 (5 bases). CDR1 is SGHNT, CDR2 YENEEA, per germline. The CDR3 contains 13 residues. The CDR3 sequence: CASGFTGEEIQYF. The CDR3, as DNA: TGTGCCAGTGGCTTTACCGGGGAAGAGATCCAGTACTTC.

This sequence joins TRBV18 and TRBJ2-3; TRBD2 might be the D (5 bases). The germline V gene encodes CDR1 KGHSH and CDR2 LQKENI. This CDR3 is built from 14 residues. The V end was cut by 4 bases, the J end by 5 bases, with 13 bases between. CDR3 sequence: CASSQDWKEDTQYF. The CDR3, as DNA: TGTGCCAGCTCACAGGACTGGAAAGAAGATACGCAGTATTTT.